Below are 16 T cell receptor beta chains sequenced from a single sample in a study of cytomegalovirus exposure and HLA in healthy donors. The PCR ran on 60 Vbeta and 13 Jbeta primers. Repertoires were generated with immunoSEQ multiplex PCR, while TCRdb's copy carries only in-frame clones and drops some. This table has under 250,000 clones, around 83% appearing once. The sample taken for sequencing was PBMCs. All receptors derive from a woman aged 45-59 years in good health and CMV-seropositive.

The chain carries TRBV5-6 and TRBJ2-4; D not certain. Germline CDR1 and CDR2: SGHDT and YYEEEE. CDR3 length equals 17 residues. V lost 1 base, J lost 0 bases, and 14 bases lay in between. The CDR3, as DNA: TGTGCCAGCAGCTTGAAGGCCAGGCTTATAGCCAAAAACATTCAGTACTTC. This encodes CASSLKARLIAKNIQYF.

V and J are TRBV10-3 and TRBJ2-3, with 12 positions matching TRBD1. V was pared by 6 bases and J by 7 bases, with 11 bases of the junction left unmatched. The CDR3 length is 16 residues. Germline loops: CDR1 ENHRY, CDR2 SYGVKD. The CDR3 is CAIRNPGQGAVYTQYF. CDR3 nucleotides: TGTGCCATCAGGAACCCGGGACAGGGGGCAGTATATACGCAGTATTTT.

In DNA form, the CDR3 reads TGTGCCAGCAGCTTAGGGGCGAACACTGAAGCTTTCTTT. Its translation is CASSLGANTEAFF. The gene calls are TRBV7-6 and TRBJ1-1; D ambiguous. The CDR3 length is 13 residues. Germline V gene data show CDR1 as SGHVS and CDR2 as FNYEAQ. Trimming stripped 1 base from V and 1 base from J, with 4 bases between.

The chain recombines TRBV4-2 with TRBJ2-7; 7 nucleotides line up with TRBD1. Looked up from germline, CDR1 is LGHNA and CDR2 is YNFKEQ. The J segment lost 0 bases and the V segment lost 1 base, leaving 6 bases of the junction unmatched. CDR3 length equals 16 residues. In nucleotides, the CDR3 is TGTGCCAGCAGCCAAGGTCTGAGACAGGGCTCCTACGAGCAGTACTTC. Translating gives CASSQGLRQGSYEQYF.

CDR3 residues: CASSESRVTNEGKLFF. CDR3 nucleotide sequence: TGTGCCAGCAGTGAATCCCGCGTTACTAATGAAGGAAAACTGTTTTTT. The chain employs TRBV25-1 and TRBJ1-4; D ambiguous. The germline CDR1 and CDR2 sequences are MGHDK and SYGVNS. V gave up 1 base and J gave up 10 bases, with 19 bases separating them. This CDR3 comprises 16 residues.

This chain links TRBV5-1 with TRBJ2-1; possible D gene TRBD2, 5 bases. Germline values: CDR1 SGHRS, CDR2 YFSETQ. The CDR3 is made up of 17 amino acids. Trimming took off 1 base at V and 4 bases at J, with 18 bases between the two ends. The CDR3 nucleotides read TGCGCCAGCAGCTTGAGGACCGCCCGCGGACTTTACAATGAGCAGTTCTTC. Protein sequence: CASSLRTARGLYNEQFF.

The CDR3 reads CASSVVGNYGYTF. The CDR3 bases are TGTGCCAGCAGCGTAGTCGGGAACTATGGCTACACCTTC. The chain couples TRBV9 to TRBJ1-2; no definite D call. Germline CDR1 SGDLS, CDR2 YYNGEE. The CDR3 sequence is 13 residues long. Between the trimmed V and J ends, which lost 0 bases and 2 bases, there was a span of 5 bases.

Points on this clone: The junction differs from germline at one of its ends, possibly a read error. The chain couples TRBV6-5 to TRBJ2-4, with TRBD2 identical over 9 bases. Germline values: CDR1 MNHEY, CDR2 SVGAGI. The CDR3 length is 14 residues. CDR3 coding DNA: TGTGCCAGCAGTCGGGGACTAGCCAGAAACATTCAGTACTTC. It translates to CASSRGLARNIQYF.

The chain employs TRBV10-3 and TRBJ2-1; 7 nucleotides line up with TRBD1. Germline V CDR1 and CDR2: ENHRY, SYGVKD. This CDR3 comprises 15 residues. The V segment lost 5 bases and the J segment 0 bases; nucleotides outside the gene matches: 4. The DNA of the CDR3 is TGTGCCATCAGTAAGGACAGGAGCTCCTACAATGAGCAGTTCTTC. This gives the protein CAISKDRSSYNEQFF.

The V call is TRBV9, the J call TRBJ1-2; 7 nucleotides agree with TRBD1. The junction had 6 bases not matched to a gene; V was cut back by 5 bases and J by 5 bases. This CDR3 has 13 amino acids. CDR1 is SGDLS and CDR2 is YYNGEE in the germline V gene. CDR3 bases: TGTGCCAGCAGGGGACAGACAGGGTATGGCTACACCTTC. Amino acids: CASRGQTGYGYTF.

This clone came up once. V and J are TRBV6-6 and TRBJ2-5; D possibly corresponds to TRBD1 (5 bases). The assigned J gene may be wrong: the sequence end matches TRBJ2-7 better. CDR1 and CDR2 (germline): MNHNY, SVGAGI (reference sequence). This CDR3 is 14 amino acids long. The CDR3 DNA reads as TGTGCCAGCAGTTACGATGGGGCGCACTACGAGCAGTACTTC. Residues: CASSYDGAHYEQYF.

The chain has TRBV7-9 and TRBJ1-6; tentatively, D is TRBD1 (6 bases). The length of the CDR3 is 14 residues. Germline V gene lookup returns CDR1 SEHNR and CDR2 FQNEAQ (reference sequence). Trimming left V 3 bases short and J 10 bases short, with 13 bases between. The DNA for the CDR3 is TGTGCCAGCAGCTTCCGTTCAGGGGAATCACCCCTCCACTTT. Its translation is CASSFRSGESPLHF.

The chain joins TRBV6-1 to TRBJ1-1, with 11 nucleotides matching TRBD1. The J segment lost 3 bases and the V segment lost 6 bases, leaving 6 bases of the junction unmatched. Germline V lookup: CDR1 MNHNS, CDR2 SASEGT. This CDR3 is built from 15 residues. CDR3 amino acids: CASSPGTGGYTEAFF. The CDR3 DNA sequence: TGTGCCAGCAGCCCCGGGACAGGGGGGTACACTGAAGCTTTCTTT.

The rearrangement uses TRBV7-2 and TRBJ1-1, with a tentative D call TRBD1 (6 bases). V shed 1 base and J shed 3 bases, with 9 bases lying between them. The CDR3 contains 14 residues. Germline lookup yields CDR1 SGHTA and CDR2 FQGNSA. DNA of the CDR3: TGTGCCAGCAGCTTAGGCAGGGGCTACACTGAAGCTTTCTTT. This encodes CASSLGRGYTEAFF.

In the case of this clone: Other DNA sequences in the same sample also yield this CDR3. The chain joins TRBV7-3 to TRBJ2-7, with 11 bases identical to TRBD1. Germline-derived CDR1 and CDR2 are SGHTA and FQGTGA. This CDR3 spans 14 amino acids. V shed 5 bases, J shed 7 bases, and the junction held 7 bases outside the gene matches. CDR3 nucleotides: TGTGCCAGCAGCCCAGGACAGGGGGCGCGAGAGCAGTACTTC. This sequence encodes CASSPGQGAREQYF. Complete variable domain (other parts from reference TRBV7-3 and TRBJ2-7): GAGVSQTPSNKVTEKGKYVELRCDPISGHTALYWYRQSLGQGPEFLIYFQGTGAADDSGLPNDRFFAVRPEGSVSTLKIQRTERGDSAVYLCASSPGQGAREQYFGPGTRLTVT.

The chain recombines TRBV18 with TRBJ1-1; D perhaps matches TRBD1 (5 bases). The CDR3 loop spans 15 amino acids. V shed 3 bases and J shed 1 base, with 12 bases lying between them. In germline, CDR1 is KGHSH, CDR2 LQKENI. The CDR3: CASSPDSSRNTEAFF. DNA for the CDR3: TGTGCCAGCTCACCCGACAGTTCGAGGAACACTGAAGCTTTCTTT.